The source of this T cell receptor beta chain is a study of cytomegalovirus exposure and HLA in healthy donors. Study results and limitations: Cytomegalovirus-associated status was assigned to some 160 TCR beta chains. A later analysis reportedly found that, within productive TCRs, an Asian-associated ancestry cluster had fewer N-insertions than the mean observed across the approximately 700 donors. Reports indicated that the classifier achieved high specificity and sensitivity in diagnosing cytomegalovirus status.

From germline, CDR1 is LNHDA and CDR2 SQIVND (reference sequence). Deletions cut 10 bases from V and 4 bases from J, with 17 bases between. The CDR3 spans 13 residues. A word on this clone: Its antigen is not known.

The PCR made use of 60 Vbeta and 13 Jbeta primers. Profiled with immunoSEQ multiplex PCR; TCRdb holds only in-frame clones, not every one. The sample has 150,000 to 200,000 clones; around four fifths are singletons. The TCR sequence derives from a man in his late teens or twenties in good health and CMV-seropositive. The sample taken for sequencing was PBMCs. This chain connects TRBV19 to TRBJ2-7, with D maybe TRBD1 (6 bases). The CDR3 sequence: CATGTGMAYEQYF. The CDR3 DNA follows: TGTGCCACCGGTACAGGGATGGCGTACGAGCAGTACTTC.